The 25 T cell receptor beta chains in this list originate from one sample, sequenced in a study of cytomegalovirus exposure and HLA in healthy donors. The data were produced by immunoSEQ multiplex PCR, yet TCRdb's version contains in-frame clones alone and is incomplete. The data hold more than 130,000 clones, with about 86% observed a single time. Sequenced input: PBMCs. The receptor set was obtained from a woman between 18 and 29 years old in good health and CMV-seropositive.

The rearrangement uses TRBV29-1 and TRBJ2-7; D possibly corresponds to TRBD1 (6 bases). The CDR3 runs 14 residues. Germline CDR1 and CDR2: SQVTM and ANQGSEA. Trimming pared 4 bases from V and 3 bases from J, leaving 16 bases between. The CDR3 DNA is TGCAGCGTTGTCCAACAGGGTAAGAACTACGAGCAGTACTTC. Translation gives CSVVQQGKNYEQYF.

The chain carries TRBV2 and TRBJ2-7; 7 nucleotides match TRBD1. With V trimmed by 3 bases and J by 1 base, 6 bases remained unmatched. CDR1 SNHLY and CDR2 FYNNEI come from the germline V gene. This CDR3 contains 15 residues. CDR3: CASSEAGTASYEQYF. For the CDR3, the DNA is TGTGCCAGCAGTGAGGCCGGGACAGCGTCCTACGAGCAGTACTTC.

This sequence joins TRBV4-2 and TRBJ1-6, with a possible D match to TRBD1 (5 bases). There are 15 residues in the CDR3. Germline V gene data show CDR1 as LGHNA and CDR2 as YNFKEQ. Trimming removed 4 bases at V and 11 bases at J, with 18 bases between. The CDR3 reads CASSPGGYQGAPLHF. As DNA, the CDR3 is TGTGCCAGCAGCCCCGGGGGGTACCAGGGAGCACCCCTCCACTTT.

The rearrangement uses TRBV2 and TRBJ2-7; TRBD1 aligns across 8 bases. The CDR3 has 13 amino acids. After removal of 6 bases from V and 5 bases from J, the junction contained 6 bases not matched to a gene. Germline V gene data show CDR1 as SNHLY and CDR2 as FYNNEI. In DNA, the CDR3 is TGTGCCAGCAGCTCTCAGGGGGCCAACGAGCAGTACTTC. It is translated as CASSSQGANEQYF.

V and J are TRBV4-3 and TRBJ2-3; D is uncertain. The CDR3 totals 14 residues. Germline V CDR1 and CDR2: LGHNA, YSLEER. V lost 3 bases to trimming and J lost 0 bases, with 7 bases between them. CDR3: CASSQSLSTDTQYF. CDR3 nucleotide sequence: TGCGCCAGCAGCCAGTCTCTGAGCACAGATACGCAGTATTTT.

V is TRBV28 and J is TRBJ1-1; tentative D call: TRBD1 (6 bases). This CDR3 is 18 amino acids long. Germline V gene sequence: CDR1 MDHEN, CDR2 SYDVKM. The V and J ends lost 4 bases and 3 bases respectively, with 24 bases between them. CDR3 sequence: CASSSRLQGFVRDTEAFF. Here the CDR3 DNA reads TGTGCCAGCAGTTCGAGGCTACAGGGATTCGTTAGAGACACTGAAGCTTTCTTT.

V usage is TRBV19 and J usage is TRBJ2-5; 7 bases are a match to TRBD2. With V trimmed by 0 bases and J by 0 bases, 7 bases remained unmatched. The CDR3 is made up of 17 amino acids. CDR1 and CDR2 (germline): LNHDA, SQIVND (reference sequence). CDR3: CASSIDGRVRYQETQYF. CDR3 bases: TGTGCCAGTAGTATAGATGGGAGGGTGCGGTACCAAGAGACCCAGTACTTC.

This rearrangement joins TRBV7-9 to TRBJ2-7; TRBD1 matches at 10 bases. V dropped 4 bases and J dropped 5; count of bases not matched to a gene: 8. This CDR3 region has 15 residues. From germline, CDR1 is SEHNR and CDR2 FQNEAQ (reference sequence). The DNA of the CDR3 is TGTGCCAGCAGCTCCCCGGGACAGGGGTTCAACGAGCAGTACTTC. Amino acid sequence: CASSSPGQGFNEQYF.

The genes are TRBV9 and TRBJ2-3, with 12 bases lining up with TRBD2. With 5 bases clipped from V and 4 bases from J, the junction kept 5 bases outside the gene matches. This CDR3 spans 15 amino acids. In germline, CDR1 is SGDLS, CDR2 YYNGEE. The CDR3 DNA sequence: TGTGCCAGCAGACAGACTAGCGGGGGCCCAGATACGCAGTATTTT. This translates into CASRQTSGGPDTQYF.

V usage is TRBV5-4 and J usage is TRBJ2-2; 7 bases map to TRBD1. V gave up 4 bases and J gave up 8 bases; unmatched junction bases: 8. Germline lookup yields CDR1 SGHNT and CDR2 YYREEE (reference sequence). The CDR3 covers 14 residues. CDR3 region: CASSGDRVGGELFF. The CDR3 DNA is TGTGCCAGCAGCGGAGACAGGGTAGGGGGGGAGCTGTTTTTT.

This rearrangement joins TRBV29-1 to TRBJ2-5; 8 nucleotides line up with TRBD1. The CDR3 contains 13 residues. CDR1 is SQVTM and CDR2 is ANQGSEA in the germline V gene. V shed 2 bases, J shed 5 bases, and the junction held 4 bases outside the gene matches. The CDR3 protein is CSVEQGARETQYF. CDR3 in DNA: TGCAGCGTTGAACAGGGGGCTAGGGAGACCCAGTACTTC.

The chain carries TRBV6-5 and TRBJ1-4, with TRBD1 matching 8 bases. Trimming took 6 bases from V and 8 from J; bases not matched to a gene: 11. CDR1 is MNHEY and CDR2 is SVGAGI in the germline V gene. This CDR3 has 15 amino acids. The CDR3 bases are TGTGCCAGCAGCCTATCAGGGGGCGCGGGAGAAAAACTGTTTTTT. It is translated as CASSLSGGAGEKLFF.

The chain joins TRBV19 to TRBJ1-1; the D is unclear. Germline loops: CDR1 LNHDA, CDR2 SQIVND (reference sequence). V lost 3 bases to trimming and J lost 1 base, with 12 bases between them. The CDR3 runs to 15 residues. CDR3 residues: CASSMSFSSNTEAFF. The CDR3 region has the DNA TGTGCCAGTAGTATGAGTTTTTCGTCGAACACTGAAGCTTTCTTT.

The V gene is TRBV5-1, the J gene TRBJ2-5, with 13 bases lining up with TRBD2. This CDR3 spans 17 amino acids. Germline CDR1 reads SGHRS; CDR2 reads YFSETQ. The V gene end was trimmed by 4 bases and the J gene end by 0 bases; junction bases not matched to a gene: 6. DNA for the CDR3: TGCGCCAGCAGCCGGGGACTAGCGGGGACCTACCAAGAGACCCAGTACTTC. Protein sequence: CASSRGLAGTYQETQYF.

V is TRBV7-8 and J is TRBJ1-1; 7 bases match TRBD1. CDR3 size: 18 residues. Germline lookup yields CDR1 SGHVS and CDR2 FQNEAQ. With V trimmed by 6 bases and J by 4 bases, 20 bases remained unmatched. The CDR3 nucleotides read TGTGCCAGCAGTCGACGGTCCCGGGACAGCTTAGGAGGCACTGAAGCTTTCTTT. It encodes CASSRRSRDSLGGTEAFF.

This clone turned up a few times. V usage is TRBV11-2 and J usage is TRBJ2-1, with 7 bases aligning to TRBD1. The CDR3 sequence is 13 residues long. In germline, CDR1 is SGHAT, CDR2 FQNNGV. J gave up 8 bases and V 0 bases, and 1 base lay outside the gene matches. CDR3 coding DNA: TGTGCCAGCAGCTTAGATCAGGGGGATGAGCAGTTCTTC. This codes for CASSLDQGDEQFF.

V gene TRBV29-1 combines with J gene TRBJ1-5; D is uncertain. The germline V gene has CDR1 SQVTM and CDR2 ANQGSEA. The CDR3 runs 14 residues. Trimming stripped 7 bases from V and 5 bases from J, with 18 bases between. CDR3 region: CSAMPAQADQPQHF. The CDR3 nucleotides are TGCAGCGCCATGCCGGCTCAGGCTGATCAGCCCCAGCATTTT.

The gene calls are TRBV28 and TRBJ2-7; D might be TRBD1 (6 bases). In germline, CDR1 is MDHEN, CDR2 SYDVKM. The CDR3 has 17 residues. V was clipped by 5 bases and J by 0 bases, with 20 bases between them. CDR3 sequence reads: CASSRLVGTRSSYEQYF. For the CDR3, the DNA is TGTGCCAGCAGTCGATTGGTAGGGACAAGAAGCTCCTACGAGCAGTACTTC. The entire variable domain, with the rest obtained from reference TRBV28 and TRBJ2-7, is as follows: DVKVTQSSRYLVKRTGEKVFLECVQDMDHENMFWYRQDPGLGLRLIYFSYDVKMKEKGDIPEGYSVSREKKERFSLILESASTNQTSMYLCASSRLVGTRSSYEQYFGPGTRLTVT.

The CDR3 region has the DNA TGTGCCAGCACCGAGGGGGGGAGGGGGTTTGAGACCCAGTACTTC. Translating gives CASTEGGRGFETQYF. The chain couples TRBV6-6 to TRBJ2-5; tentatively, D is TRBD2 (7 bases). The CDR3 is made up of 15 amino acids. V gave up 7 bases and J gave up 5 bases, with 20 bases separating them. Germline V CDR1 and CDR2: MNHNY, SVGAGI (reference sequence).

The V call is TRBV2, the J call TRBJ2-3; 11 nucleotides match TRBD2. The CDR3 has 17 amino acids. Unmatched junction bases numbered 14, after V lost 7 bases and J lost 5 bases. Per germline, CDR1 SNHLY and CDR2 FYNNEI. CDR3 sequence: CASTGTSGHLRGDTQYF. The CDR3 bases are TGTGCCAGCACAGGGACTAGCGGCCATCTCAGGGGAGATACGCAGTATTTT.

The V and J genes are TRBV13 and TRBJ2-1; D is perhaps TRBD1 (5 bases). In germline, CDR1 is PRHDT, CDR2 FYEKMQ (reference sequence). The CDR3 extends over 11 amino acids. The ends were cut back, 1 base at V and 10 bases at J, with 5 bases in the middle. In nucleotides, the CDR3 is TGTGCCAGCAGCTTAGAGGGGGAGCAGTTCTTC. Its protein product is CASSLEGEQFF. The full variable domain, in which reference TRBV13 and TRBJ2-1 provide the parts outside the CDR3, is AAGVIQSPRHLIKEKRETATLKCYPIPRHDTVYWYQQGPGQDPQFLISFYEKMQSDKGSIPDRFSAQQFSDYHSELNMSSLELGDSALYFCASSLEGEQFFGPGTRLTVL.

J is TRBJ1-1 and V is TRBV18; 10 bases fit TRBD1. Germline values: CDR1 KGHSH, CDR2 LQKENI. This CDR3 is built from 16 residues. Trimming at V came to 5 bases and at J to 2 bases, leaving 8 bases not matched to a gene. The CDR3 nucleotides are TGTGCCAGCTCAGCCGACAGGGGGCTGGGAAACACTGAAGCTTTCTTT. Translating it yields CASSADRGLGNTEAFF.

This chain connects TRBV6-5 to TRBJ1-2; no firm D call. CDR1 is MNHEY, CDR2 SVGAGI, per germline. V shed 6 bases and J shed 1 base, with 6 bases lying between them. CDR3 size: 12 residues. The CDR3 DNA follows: TGTGCCAGCAGCTCCCGTAACTATGGCTACACCTTC. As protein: CASSSRNYGYTF.

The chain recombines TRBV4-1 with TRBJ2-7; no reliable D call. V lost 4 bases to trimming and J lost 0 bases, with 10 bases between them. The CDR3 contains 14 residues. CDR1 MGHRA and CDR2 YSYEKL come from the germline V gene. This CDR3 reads CASSPYTSSYEQYF. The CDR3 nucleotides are TGCGCCAGCAGCCCATACACCAGCTCCTACGAGCAGTACTTC.

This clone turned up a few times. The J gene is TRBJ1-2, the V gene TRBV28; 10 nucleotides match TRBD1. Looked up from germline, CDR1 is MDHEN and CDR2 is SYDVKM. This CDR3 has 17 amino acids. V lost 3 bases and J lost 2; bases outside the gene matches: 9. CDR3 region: CASSFGPGTGDNYGYTF. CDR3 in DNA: TGTGCCAGCAGTTTCGGCCCCGGGACAGGGGACAACTATGGCTACACCTTC.